This T cell receptor (beta chain) was observed in a study of OX40 agonist ivuxolimab in advanced cancers. The data were produced by immunoSEQ multiplex PCR, yet TCRdb's version contains in-frame clones alone and is incomplete. Altogether around 66,000 clones are present, about four fifths being singletons, with the ten largest covering roughly 4.2%. A single count supports this clone. This clonotype was obtained from an adult with an advanced solid tumor such as melanoma, head and neck, liver or kidney cancer. This specimen consisted of CD4+ or CD8+ T cells sorted from blood, obtained in a trial of the OX40 agonist ivuxolimab.

Written as DNA, the CDR3 is TGTGCCAGCACAAGACAGGGCATCAGTGAGCAGTTCTTC. As protein: CASTRQGISEQFF. This sequence joins TRBV25-1 and TRBJ2-1, with 7 bases aligning to TRBD1. Per the germline V gene, CDR1 is MGHDK and CDR2 is SYGVNS. The V gene end was trimmed by 7 bases and the J gene end by 9 bases; junction bases not matched to a gene: 9. This CDR3 has 13 amino acids. Together with reference TRBV25-1 and TRBJ2-1, the CDR3 gives the full variable domain: EADIYQTPRYLVIGTGKKITLECSQTMGHDKMYWYQQDPGMELHLIHYSYGVNSTEKGDLSSESTVSRIRTEHFPLTLESARPSHTSQYLCASTRQGISEQFFGPGTRLTVL.